This T cell receptor (beta chain) originates from a study of tissue T cells after allogeneic stem cell transplantation. Time point meaning: mouse harvest day 14 after allogeneic transplant. The graft held 10^6 splenic CD5+ T cells and 10^7 T-cell-depleted bone marrow cells. B6 (H2b) cells into BALB/c (H2d) mice; tissues taken at day 7 or 14. This clone showed up just a few times. Antigen unknown. The germline and genes are mouse ones. With the read ending 1 residue before the CDR3 end, the germline J gene is used to fill in that end. Study conclusions and caveats: In patients and mice, blood and spleen missed much of tissue repertoire. Few T cell clones were shared across patients, but motif clusters showed tissue-specific shared signatures.

CDR3 sequences, V/J genes, frequencies and template counts came from survey-depth TCRbeta sequencing. Using immunoSEQ multiplex PCR, the repertoire was profiled, and TCRdb retains in-frame clones only, with some absent. This table holds just over 4,000 clones, roughly 45% found once. Germline V gene data show CDR1 as SNHLY and CDR2 as FYNGKV (reference sequence). This CDR3 is 16 amino acids long. The ends were cut back, 1 base at V and 1 base at J, with 12 bases in the middle. This receptor was identified in a female BALB/c mouse given C57BL/6 T cells with graft-versus-host disease after an allogeneic hematopoietic cell transplant. The material sequenced was lymph node tissue. V is TRBV3 and J is TRBJ2-3; TRBD1 is a possible D gene (5 bases). CDR3 DNA, as far as it was read: TGTGCCAGCAGCTTAGGGCAGGGAGGGGGTGCAGAAACGCTGTAT. Protein: CASSLGQGGGAETLY. The entire CDR3 is CASSLGQGGGAETLYF.